The 26 T cell receptor beta chains given below trace back to one sample, sequenced in a study of neoadjuvant nivolumab and ipilimumab in lung cancer. Produced via immunoSEQ multiplex PCR; TCRdb's table is partial and in-frame only. The table lists about 3,800 clones, about 90% of them singletons. The sample in question was adjacent normal lung tissue, obtained after neoadjuvant nivolumab, alone or with ipilimumab, at or shortly before surgery. The receptors stem from an adult with non-small cell lung cancer.

The chain carries TRBV6-5 and TRBJ1-1; no firm D call. CDR3 length: 16 amino acids. V was cut by 3 bases and J by 1 base, with 15 bases left in between. Germline V gives CDR1 MNHEY, CDR2 SVGAGI. The CDR3 here is CASSYNLLGGNTEAFF. The DNA for the CDR3 is TGTGCCAGCAGTTATAACCTTTTGGGAGGGAACACTGAAGCTTTCTTT.

This rearrangement joins TRBV6-1 to TRBJ2-1; 7 positions match TRBD2. Germline V CDR1 and CDR2: MNHNS, SASEGT. The V gene end was trimmed by 6 bases and the J gene end by 8 bases; junction bases not matched to a gene: 10. The CDR3 is 14 amino acids. The CDR3 nucleotides read TGTGCCAGCAGCCATGGGACTACCTTCGATGAGCAGTTCTTC. It codes for CASSHGTTFDEQFF.

The chain links TRBV4-2 to TRBJ2-3; D perhaps matches TRBD1 (6 bases). V was cut by 4 bases and J by 0 bases, with 35 bases left in between. This CDR3 is 23 amino acids long. CDR1 LGHNA and CDR2 YNFKEQ come from the germline V gene. DNA for the CDR3: TGTGCCAGCAGCCGACCCAACACCTTAATACAGGGCCGGAGATTAATTAGCACAGATACGCAGTATTTT. It encodes CASSRPNTLIQGRRLISTDTQYF.

The chain joins TRBV5-1 to TRBJ2-7; a possible D gene is TRBD1 (6 bases). Per germline, CDR1 SGHRS and CDR2 YFSETQ. The CDR3 sequence is 15 residues long. Trimming pared 0 bases from V and 2 bases from J, leaving 12 bases between. Here the CDR3 DNA reads TGCGCCAGCAGCTTGGCGCAGGGGCTACCCTACGAGCAGTACTTC. Its translation: CASSLAQGLPYEQYF.

The V gene is TRBV6-6, the J gene TRBJ1-4; possibly TRBD1 for D (5 bases). Trimming cost V 2 bases and J 4 bases, with 14 bases left between them. The CDR3 contains 16 residues. Per germline, CDR1 MNHNY and CDR2 SVGAGI (reference sequence). CDR3 nucleotides: TGTGCCAGCAGTTACGGGGGAGTTAGGGGTAATGAAAAACTGTTTTTT. Amino acids: CASSYGGVRGNEKLFF.

The V and J genes are TRBV7-9 and TRBJ1-5, with D maybe TRBD1 (5 bases). The CDR3 sequence is 16 residues long. Trimming pared 5 bases from V and 2 bases from J, leaving 16 bases between. The V gene's germline CDR1 is SEHNR and CDR2 FQNEAQ (reference sequence). CDR3 amino acids: CASSRGVGMGNQPQHF. DNA for the CDR3: TGTGCCAGCAGCAGAGGGGTAGGGATGGGCAATCAGCCCCAGCATTTT.

The genes are TRBV11-2 and TRBJ1-5; 8 bases agree with TRBD1. Germline lookup yields CDR1 SGHAT and CDR2 FQNNGV. V was pared by 4 bases and J by 4 bases, with 6 bases of the junction left unmatched. The CDR3 runs 15 residues. The CDR3 sequence: CASSSGGEVNQPQHF. CDR3 nucleotides: TGTGCCAGCAGCTCAGGGGGCGAGGTGAATCAGCCCCAGCATTTT.

This chain's CDR3 is CASSLVASGADTQYF. The CDR3 coding sequence is TGCGCCAGCAGCTTGGTGGCTAGTGGCGCAGATACGCAGTATTTT. The chain joins TRBV5-1 to TRBJ2-3; D unresolved. CDR3 length equals 15 residues. Germline V lookup: CDR1 SGHRS, CDR2 YFSETQ. V dropped 0 bases and J dropped 4 bases, with 12 bases sitting between them.

This chain uses TRBV7-8 with TRBJ2-1; maybe TRBD2 (5 bases). The CDR3 loop spans 13 amino acids. Germline V CDR1 and CDR2: SGHVS, FQNEAQ. Trimming left V 0 bases short and J 7 bases short, with 7 bases between. In DNA form, the CDR3 reads TGTGCCAGCAGCTTAGCCGGAGGTAATGAGCAGTTCTTC. It is translated as CASSLAGGNEQFF.

V and J are TRBV5-8 and TRBJ2-1, with 11 nucleotides matching TRBD2. The CDR3 is made up of 15 amino acids. Germline CDR1 and CDR2: SGHTS and YDEGEE. J was trimmed by 4 bases and V by 3 bases; bases with no gene match: 3. The CDR3 sequence is CASSSGTSGYNEQFF. The CDR3 DNA follows: TGTGCCAGCAGCTCCGGGACTAGCGGTTACAATGAGCAGTTCTTC.

In nucleotides, the CDR3 is TGCAGCGTGGGACAGGGTTCCTACAATGAGCAGTTCTTC. Protein sequence: CSVGQGSYNEQFF. The chain combines TRBV29-1 with TRBJ2-1, with 9 bases that match TRBD1. Per germline, CDR1 SQVTM and CDR2 ANQGSEA. With V trimmed by 6 bases and J by 1 base, 1 base remained unmatched. The CDR3 is made up of 13 amino acids.

CDR3: CASSPAGDTEAFF. In nucleotides, the CDR3 is TGCGCCAGCAGCCCCGCGGGGGACACTGAAGCTTTCTTT. V gene TRBV5-1 combines with J gene TRBJ1-1; possibly TRBD1 for D (5 bases). The CDR3 is made up of 13 amino acids. The V end lost 4 bases, the J end lost 3 bases, and 10 bases lay between the germline ends. CDR1 and CDR2 from the germline V gene are SGHRS and YFSETQ.

In DNA form, the CDR3 reads TGTGCCAGCAGCCGAGGGCCTGGAGCGGGAGACAATGAGCAGTTCTTC. Translated: CASSRGPGAGDNEQFF. This rearrangement joins TRBV4-2 to TRBJ2-1; TRBD2 aligns across 8 bases. V lost 4 bases, J lost 5 bases, and 10 bases stayed unmatched. The CDR3 length is 16 residues. CDR1 is LGHNA and CDR2 is YNFKEQ in the germline V gene.

The chain has TRBV5-1 and TRBJ2-3; D call uncertain. The CDR3 is 14 amino acids. Trimming pared 7 bases from V and 6 bases from J, leaving 18 bases between. Germline CDR1 reads SGHRS; CDR2 reads YFSETQ. In DNA, the CDR3 is TGCGCCAGCCGCCGAGGCGACTCCGCCGATACGCAGTATTTT. It translates to CASRRGDSADTQYF.

As regards this clone: Additional DNA sequences in this sample encode the identical CDR3. The chain couples TRBV18 to TRBJ1-1; unclear D gene. The germline V gene has CDR1 KGHSH and CDR2 LQKENI. The germline V and J ends were trimmed by 4 bases and 3 bases, with 9 bases remaining between them. The CDR3 length is 13 residues. CDR3 protein: CASSLGGDTEAFF. CDR3 in DNA: TGTGCCAGCTCACTCGGCGGGGACACTGAAGCTTTCTTT.

The CDR3 here is CSVTVTGELFF. Written as DNA, the CDR3 is TGCAGCGTTACGGTTACCGGGGAGCTGTTTTTT. The J gene is TRBJ2-2, the V gene TRBV29-1; D gene ambiguous. V was shortened by 5 bases and J by 5 bases, with 6 bases between the two germline ends. CDR1 SQVTM and CDR2 ANQGSEA come from the germline V gene. The CDR3 consists of 11 residues.

This clone was seen only a few times. The chain links TRBV5-6 to TRBJ1-1; TRBD1 is a possible D gene (6 bases). V lost 0 bases, J lost 0 bases, and 12 bases lay in between. Germline V gives CDR1 SGHDT, CDR2 YYEEEE. The CDR3 is 16 amino acids. The CDR3 DNA is TGTGCCAGCAGCTTGGACAGGGTCATAATGAACACTGAAGCTTTCTTT. It encodes CASSLDRVIMNTEAFF. The variable domain in full, with the rest retrieved from reference TRBV5-6 and TRBJ1-1, is DAGVTQSPTHLIKTRGQQVTLRCSPKSGHDTVSWYQQALGQGPQFIFQYYEEEERQRGNFPDRFSGHQFPNYSSELNVNALLLGDSALYLCASSLDRVIMNTEAFFGQGTRLTVV.

The rearrangement uses TRBV6-6 and TRBJ1-1; the match to TRBD1 covers 8 bases. The V segment lost 8 bases and the J segment 0 bases; nucleotides outside the gene matches: 5. The CDR3 runs to 14 residues. CDR1 is MNHNY and CDR2 is SVGAGI in the germline V gene (reference sequence). The CDR3 DNA reads TGTGCCAGCCGCCAGGGGGCAATGAACACTGAAGCTTTCTTT. Protein: CASRQGAMNTEAFF.

The chain uses TRBV7-9 and TRBJ2-7; TRBD1 aligns across 8 bases. Germline trimming cut 5 bases from V and 5 bases from J; bases unmatched to any gene: 11. The germline CDR1 and CDR2 sequences are SEHNR and FQNEAQ (reference sequence). This CDR3 is built from 15 residues. CDR3 region: CASSPTTGAMNEQYF. CDR3 bases: TGTGCCAGCAGCCCAACGACAGGGGCAATGAACGAGCAGTACTTC.

The V call is TRBV13, the J call TRBJ1-1; D unresolved. The CDR3 is 16 residues long. CDR1 and CDR2 from the germline V gene are PRHDT and FYEKMQ (reference sequence). V dropped 2 bases and J dropped 1 base, with 14 bases sitting between them. The CDR3 here is CASSLRGGEGNTEAFF. CDR3 coding DNA: TGTGCCAGCAGCTTAAGAGGTGGTGAGGGGAACACTGAAGCTTTCTTT.

V is TRBV19 and J is TRBJ1-5; D may be TRBD1 (6 bases). The CDR3 runs 18 residues. Per the germline V gene, CDR1 is LNHDA and CDR2 is SQIVND (reference sequence). With 5 bases removed from V and 2 bases from J, the gap between germline ends came to 22 bases. The CDR3 DNA is TGTGCCAGTAGTCTCTGGGGGGGCGCTGTCCAGGGCAATCAGCCCCAGCATTTT. Translating it yields CASSLWGGAVQGNQPQHF.

This sequence joins TRBV5-6 and TRBJ1-5; D is uncertain. The CDR3 spans 14 residues. Germline CDR1 and CDR2: SGHDT and YYEEEE. Trimming took 4 bases from V and 1 from J, leaving 9 bases between them. The CDR3 region has the DNA TGTGCCAGCAGCCTCAGGACGAGCAATCAGCCCCAGCATTTT. As protein: CASSLRTSNQPQHF.

This sequence joins TRBV2 and TRBJ2-1, with 13 positions matching TRBD2. The CDR3 is 16 amino acids. V shed 1 base and J 8 bases; nucleotides not matched to a gene: 5. CDR1 SNHLY and CDR2 FYNNEI come from the germline V gene. This chain's CDR3 is CASSEDGTSGIDEQFF. The CDR3 DNA follows: TGTGCCAGCAGTGAAGACGGGACTAGCGGGATTGATGAGCAGTTCTTC.

This chain uses TRBV15 with TRBJ2-5; tentative D call: TRBD2 (5 bases). V was pared by 0 bases and J by 3 bases, with 11 bases between. The CDR3 totals 15 residues. In germline, CDR1 is LNHNV, CDR2 YYDKDF (reference sequence). This CDR3 is CATSRDQGLEETQYF. CDR3 sequence (DNA): TGTGCCACCAGCAGAGATCAAGGACTGGAAGAGACCCAGTACTTC. The entire variable domain, with the rest obtained from reference TRBV15 and TRBJ2-5, is as follows: DAMVIQNPRYQVTQFGKPVTLSCSQTLNHNVMYWYQQKSSQAPKLLFHYYDKDFNNEADTPDNFQSRRPNTSFCFLDIRSPGLGDTAMYLCATSRDQGLEETQYFGPGTRLLVL.

V and J are TRBV27 and TRBJ2-6; no clear D. Trimming removed 5 bases at V and 0 bases at J, with 17 bases between. Germline-derived CDR1 and CDR2 are MNHEY and SMNVEV (reference sequence). CDR3 length equals 18 residues. CDR3 nucleotide sequence: TGTGCCAGCAGTCCTGTGGGGTCGCTCGACTCTGGGGCCAACGTCCTGACTTTC. This gives the protein CASSPVGSLDSGANVLTF.

The V call is TRBV18, the J call TRBJ2-7; D perhaps matches TRBD1 (6 bases). CDR3 length equals 13 residues. From germline, CDR1 is KGHSH and CDR2 LQKENI. The V gene lost 2 bases and the J gene lost 3 bases, with 8 bases spanning the gap. CDR3 amino acids: CASSPSGDYEQYF. The DNA for the CDR3 is TGTGCCAGCTCACCATCAGGGGACTACGAGCAGTACTTC.